The TCR beta chain described here comes from a study of cytomegalovirus exposure and HLA in healthy donors. The V and J ends lost 7 bases and 7 bases respectively, with 10 bases between them. The CDR3 has 11 amino acids. Germline loops: CDR1 MNHNY, CDR2 SVGAGI (reference sequence). PCR involved 60 Vbeta and 13 Jbeta primers. Sequenced by immunoSEQ multiplex PCR; TCRdb stores in-frame clones only, minus some. Among roughly 80,000 clones listed, more than 50% were seen once. The sequence derives from a male donor in good health and CMV-seropositive. The genes are TRBV6-6 and TRBJ1-1, with D uncertain. The sequenced material came from PBMCs. CDR3: CASTPRSEAFF. CDR3 nucleotides: TGTGCCAGCACCCCAAGGAGTGAAGCTTTCTTT.